This is a list of T cell receptor beta chains from one sample in a study of T cell changes during pregnancy in multiple sclerosis. Method: immunoSEQ multiplex PCR; TCRdb's copy keeps in-frame clones and lacks some. The sample has some 45,000 clones, about 91% seen once; the top ten hold roughly 2%. The specimen comprised CD4+ T cells from peripheral blood mononuclear cells, sampled after pregnancy. The receptor set was obtained from a female donor in good health, enrolled as a control in a pregnancy study. The CDR3 runs from the conserved cysteine through the conserved F or W. The D gene is left open where the match is weak. Only part of the rows carry a size: once, few, many, or a class if the clone is expanded.

D: NA
J: TRBJ2-3
V: TRBV4-1
size: NA
DNA: TGCGCCAGCAGCCGCCAGCAGGCCACTAGCACAGATACGCAGTATTTT
CDR3: CASSRQQATSTDTQYF

D: NA
J: TRBJ1-5
V: TRBV28
size: NA
DNA: TGTGCCAGCAGTTCTTACAGGGTGAGCCCCAATCAGCCCCAGCATTTT
CDR3: CASSSYRVSPNQPQHF

D: NA
J: TRBJ1-2
V: TRBV19
size: NA
DNA: TGTGCCAGTAGTGTTCAGGCCGGAACTAACTATGGCTACACCTTC
CDR3: CASSVQAGTNYGYTF

D: TRBD1
J: TRBJ1-2
V: TRBV27
size: NA
DNA: TGTGCCAGCAGGAAGACAGGGGCTTTGACAGCTAACTATGGCTACACCTTC
CDR3: CASRKTGALTANYGYTF

D: NA
J: TRBJ1-4
V: TRBV19
size: NA
DNA: TGTGCCAGTACCCTGACAGAGGCAGCTAATGAAAAACTGTTTTTT
CDR3: CASTLTEAANEKLFF

D: TRBD2
J: TRBJ2-1
V: TRBV4-3
size: NA
DNA: TGCGCCAGCAGCCACCGATTTAACCCAAGCGGGAGCTCCCGGCACAATGAGCAGTTCTTC
CDR3: CASSHRFNPSGSSRHNEQFF

D: TRBD1
J: TRBJ1-2
V: TRBV28
size: few
DNA: TGTGCCAGCAGCTCCGGGGACAGGTACACCTTC
CDR3: CASSSGDRYTF

D: TRBD2
J: TRBJ2-7
V: TRBV5-1
size: NA
DNA: TGCGCCAGCAGCTTGCTAGCGGGAGATTGGTACGAGCAGTACTTC
CDR3: CASSLLAGDWYEQYF

D: NA
J: TRBJ2-1
V: TRBV29-1
size: NA
DNA: TGCAGCGTTGAGACGGGGGAGCAGTTCTTC
CDR3: CSVETGEQFF

D: TRBD2
J: TRBJ2-1
V: TRBV7-9
size: once
DNA: TGTGCCAGCAGCAAAATCGGGACTAGCGGAAACAATGAGCAGTTCTTC
CDR3: CASSKIGTSGNNEQFF

D: NA
J: TRBJ2-2
V: TRBV18
size: NA
DNA: TGTGCCAGCTCACCAACTCCCGGGGAGCTGTTTTTT
CDR3: CASSPTPGELFF

D: TRBD2
J: TRBJ2-5
V: TRBV5-1
size: NA
DNA: TGCGCCAGCAGCATGGCGGGAGACCAAGAGACCCAGTACTTC
CDR3: CASSMAGDQETQYF

D: NA
J: TRBJ2-3
V: TRBV27
size: NA
DNA: TGTGCCAGCAGTTCCGACAGGATTACAGATACGCAGTATTTT
CDR3: CASSSDRITDTQYF

D: TRBD2
J: TRBJ2-4
V: TRBV5-4
size: NA
DNA: TGTGCCAGCAGCTTTGGGATAAGCGGGAGGGGAAAAAACATTCAGTACTTC
CDR3: CASSFGISGRGKNIQYF

D: NA
J: TRBJ1-5
V: TRBV27
size: NA
DNA: TGTGCCAGCAGTCGTACCCCTTCGCGGGGGCCCCAGCATTTT
CDR3: CASSRTPSRGPQHF

D: NA
J: TRBJ2-1
V: TRBV6-6
size: NA
DNA: TGTGCCAGCAGTTATTTACAGGAGAATGAGCAGTTCTTC
CDR3: CASSYLQENEQFF

D: NA
J: TRBJ1-1
V: TRBV15
size: few
DNA: TGTGCCACCAGCAGAGATCGGTTGGAGTCGGCTTTCTTT
CDR3: CATSRDRLESAFF

D: TRBD2
J: TRBJ2-1
V: TRBV2
size: NA
DNA: TGTGCCAGCAGCCCCCAGAGCGGGGGGGCCTATGAGCAGTTCTTC
CDR3: CASSPQSGGAYEQFF

D: NA
J: TRBJ1-3
V: TRBV6-5
size: once
DNA: TGTGCCAGCAGTTCCGGTGCCGGGAGAAACACCATATATTTT
CDR3: CASSSGAGRNTIYF

D: NA
J: TRBJ1-2
V: TRBV27
size: few
DNA: TGTGCCAGCAGTTCGTGGGGGGGAGATGGCTACACCTTC
CDR3: CASSSWGGDGYTF

D: NA
J: TRBJ2-4
V: TRBV16
size: NA
DNA: TGTGCCAGCAGCCAAGGGCTAAACATTCAGTACTTC
CDR3: CASSQGLNIQYF

D: TRBD1
J: TRBJ1-3
V: TRBV5-1
size: NA
DNA: TGCGCCAGCAGCCCTGGACAGGGTGACACCATATATTTT
CDR3: CASSPGQGDTIYF